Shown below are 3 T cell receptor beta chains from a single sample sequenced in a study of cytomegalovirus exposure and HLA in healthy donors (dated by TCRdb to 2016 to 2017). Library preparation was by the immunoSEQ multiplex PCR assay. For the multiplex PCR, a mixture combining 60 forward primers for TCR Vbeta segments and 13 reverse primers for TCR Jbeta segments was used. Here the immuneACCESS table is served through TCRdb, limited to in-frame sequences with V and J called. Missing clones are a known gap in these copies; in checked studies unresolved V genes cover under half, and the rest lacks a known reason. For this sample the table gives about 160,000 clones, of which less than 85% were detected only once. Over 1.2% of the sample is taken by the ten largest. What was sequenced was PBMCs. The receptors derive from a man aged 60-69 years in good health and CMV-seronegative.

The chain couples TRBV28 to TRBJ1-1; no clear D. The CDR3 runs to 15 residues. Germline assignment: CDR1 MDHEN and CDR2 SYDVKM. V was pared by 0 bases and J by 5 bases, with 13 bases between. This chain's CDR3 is CASSLWTRVRTEAFF. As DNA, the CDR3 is TGTGCCAGCAGTTTATGGACCCGGGTAAGGACTGAAGCTTTCTTT.

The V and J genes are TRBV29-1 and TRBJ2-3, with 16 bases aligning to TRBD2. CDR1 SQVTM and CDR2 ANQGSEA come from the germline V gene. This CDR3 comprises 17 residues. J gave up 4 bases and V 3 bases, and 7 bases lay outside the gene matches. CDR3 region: CSVDDGTSGGAADTQYF. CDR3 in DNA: TGCAGCGTTGATGACGGGACTAGCGGGGGGGCAGCAGATACGCAGTATTTT.

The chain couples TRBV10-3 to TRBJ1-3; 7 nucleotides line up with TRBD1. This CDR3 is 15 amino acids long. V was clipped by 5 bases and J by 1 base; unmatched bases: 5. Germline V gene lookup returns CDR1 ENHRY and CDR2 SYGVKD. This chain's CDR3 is CAISSTGVSGNTIYF. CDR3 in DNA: TGTGCCATCAGTTCCACAGGGGTATCTGGAAACACCATATATTTT.